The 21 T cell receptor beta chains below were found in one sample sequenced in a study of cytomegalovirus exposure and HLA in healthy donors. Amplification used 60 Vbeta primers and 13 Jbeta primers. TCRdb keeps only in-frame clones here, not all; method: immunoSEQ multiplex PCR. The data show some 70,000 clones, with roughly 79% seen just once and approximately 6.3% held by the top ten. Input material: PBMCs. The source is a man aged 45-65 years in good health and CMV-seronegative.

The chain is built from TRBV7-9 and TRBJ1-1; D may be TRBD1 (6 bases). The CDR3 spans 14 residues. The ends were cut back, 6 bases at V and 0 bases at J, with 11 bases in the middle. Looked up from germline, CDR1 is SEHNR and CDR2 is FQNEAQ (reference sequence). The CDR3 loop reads CASRSDRLNTEAFF. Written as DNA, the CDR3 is TGTGCCAGCAGATCTGACAGGTTGAACACTGAAGCTTTCTTT.

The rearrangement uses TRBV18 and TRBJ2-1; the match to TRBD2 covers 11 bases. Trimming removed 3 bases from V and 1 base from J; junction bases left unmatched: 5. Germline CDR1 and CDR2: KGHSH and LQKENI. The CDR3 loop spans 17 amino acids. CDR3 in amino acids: CASSPRSGGASYNEQFF. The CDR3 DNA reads TGTGCCAGCTCACCCCGTAGCGGGGGGGCTTCCTACAATGAGCAGTTCTTC.

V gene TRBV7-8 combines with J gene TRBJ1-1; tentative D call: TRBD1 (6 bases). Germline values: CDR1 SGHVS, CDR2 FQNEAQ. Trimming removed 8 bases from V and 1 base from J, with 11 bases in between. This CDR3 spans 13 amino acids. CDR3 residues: CASRRGGNTEAFF. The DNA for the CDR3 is TGTGCCAGCCGGAGGGGGGGGAACACTGAAGCTTTCTTT. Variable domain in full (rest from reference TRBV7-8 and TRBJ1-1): GAGVSQSPRYKVAKRGQDVALRCDPISGHVSLFWYQQALGQGPEFLTYFQNEAQLDKSGLPSDRFFAERPEGSVSTLKIQRTQQEDSAVYLCASRRGGNTEAFFGQGTRLTVV.

CDR3 in amino acids: CASSQELNRDRRVWAQYF. CDR3 coding DNA: TGCGCCAGCAGCCAAGAGCTTAACCGGGACAGACGGGTGTGGGCCCAGTACTTC. The genes are TRBV4-3 and TRBJ2-5; TRBD1 agrees at 7 bases. V lost 0 bases and J lost 9; bases outside the gene matches: 19. CDR3 length: 18 residues. Germline CDR1 and CDR2: LGHNA and YSLEER.

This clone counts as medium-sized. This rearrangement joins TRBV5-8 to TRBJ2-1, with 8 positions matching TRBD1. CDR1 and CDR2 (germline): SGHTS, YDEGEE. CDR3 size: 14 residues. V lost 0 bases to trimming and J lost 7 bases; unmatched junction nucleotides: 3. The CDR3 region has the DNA TGTGCCAGCAGCTTGGGGACAGGGCTAAATGAGCAGTTCTTC. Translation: CASSLGTGLNEQFF. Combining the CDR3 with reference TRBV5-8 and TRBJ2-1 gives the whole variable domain EAGVTQSPTHLIKTRGQQATLRCSPISGHTSVYWYQQALGLGLQFLLWYDEGEERNRGNFPPRFSGRQFPNYSSELNVNALELEDSALYLCASSLGTGLNEQFFGPGTRLTVL.

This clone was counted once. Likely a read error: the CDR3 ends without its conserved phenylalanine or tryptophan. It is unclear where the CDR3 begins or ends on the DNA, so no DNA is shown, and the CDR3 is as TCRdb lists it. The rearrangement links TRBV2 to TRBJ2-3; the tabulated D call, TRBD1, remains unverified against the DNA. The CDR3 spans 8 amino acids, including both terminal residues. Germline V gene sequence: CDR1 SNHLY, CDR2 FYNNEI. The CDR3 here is CASSEGVH.

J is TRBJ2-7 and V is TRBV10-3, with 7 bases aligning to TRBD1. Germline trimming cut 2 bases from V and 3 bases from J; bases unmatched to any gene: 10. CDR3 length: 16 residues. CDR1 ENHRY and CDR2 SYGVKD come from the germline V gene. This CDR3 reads CAISEADRESSYEQYF. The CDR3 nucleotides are TGTGCCATCAGTGAGGCCGACAGGGAGTCGAGCTACGAGCAGTACTTC.

In nucleotides, the CDR3 is TGTGCCAAGAGGCCCGGGACTCGAAACACCGGGGAGCTGTTTTTT. Protein product: CAKRPGTRNTGELFF. The V call is TRBV2, the J call TRBJ2-2, with D maybe TRBD2 (6 bases). Trimming removed 10 bases from V and 2 bases from J, with 17 bases in between. The CDR3 is made up of 15 amino acids. Germline V gene sequence: CDR1 SNHLY, CDR2 FYNNEI.

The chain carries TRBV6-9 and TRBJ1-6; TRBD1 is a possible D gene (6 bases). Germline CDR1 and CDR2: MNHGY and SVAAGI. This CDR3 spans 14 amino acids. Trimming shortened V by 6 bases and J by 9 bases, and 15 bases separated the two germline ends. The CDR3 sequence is CASRTDRSSSPLHF. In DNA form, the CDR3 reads TGTGCCAGCAGGACTGACAGGTCGAGTTCACCCCTCCACTTT.

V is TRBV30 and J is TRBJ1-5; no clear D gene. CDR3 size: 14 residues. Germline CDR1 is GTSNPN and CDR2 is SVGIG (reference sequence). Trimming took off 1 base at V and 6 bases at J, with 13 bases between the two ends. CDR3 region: CAWSAALGGQPQHF. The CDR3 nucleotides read TGTGCCTGGAGTGCAGCGCTGGGAGGTCAGCCCCAGCATTTT.

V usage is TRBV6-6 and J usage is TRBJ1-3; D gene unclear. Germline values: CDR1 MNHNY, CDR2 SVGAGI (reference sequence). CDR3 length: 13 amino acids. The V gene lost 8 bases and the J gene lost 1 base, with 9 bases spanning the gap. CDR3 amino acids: CASAEISGNTIYF. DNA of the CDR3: TGTGCCAGCGCTGAGATTTCTGGAAACACCATATATTTT.

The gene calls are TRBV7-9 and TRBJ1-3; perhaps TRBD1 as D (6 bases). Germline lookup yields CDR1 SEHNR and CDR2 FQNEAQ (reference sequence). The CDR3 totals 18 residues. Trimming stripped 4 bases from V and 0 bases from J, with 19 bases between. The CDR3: CASSSPVGRGISGNTIYF. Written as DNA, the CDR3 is TGTGCCAGCAGCTCCCCGGTGGGCAGGGGCATCTCTGGAAACACCATATATTTT.

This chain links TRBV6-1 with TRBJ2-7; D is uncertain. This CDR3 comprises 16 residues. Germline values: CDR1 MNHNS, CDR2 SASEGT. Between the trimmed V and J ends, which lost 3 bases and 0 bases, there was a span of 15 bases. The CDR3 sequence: CASSDFFALGSYEQYF. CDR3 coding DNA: TGTGCCAGCAGTGATTTTTTTGCACTCGGCTCCTACGAGCAGTACTTC.

The CDR3 nucleotides are TGTGCCAGCAGCCAGGACACGAATCAGCCCCAGCATTTT. Its translation: CASSQDTNQPQHF. The chain couples TRBV5-4 to TRBJ1-5, with a tentative D call TRBD1 (5 bases). The CDR3 is 13 residues long. Trimming took 4 bases from V and 4 from J, leaving 9 bases between them. Germline V lookup: CDR1 SGHNT, CDR2 YYREEE (reference sequence).

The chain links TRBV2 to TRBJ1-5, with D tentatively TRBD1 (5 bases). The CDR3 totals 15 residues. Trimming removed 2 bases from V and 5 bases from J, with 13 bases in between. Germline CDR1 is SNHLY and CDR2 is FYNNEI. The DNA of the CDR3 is TGTGCCAGCAGTGAAAATGCGGCCAGGGATCAGCCCCAGCATTTT. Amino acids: CASSENAARDQPQHF.

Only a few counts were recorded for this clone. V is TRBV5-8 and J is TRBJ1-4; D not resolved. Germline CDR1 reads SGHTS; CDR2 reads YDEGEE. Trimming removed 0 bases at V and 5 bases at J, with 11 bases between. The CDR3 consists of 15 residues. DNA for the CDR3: TGTGCCAGCAGCTTGGGGGGAGGAGCAAATGAAAAACTGTTTTTT. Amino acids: CASSLGGGANEKLFF.

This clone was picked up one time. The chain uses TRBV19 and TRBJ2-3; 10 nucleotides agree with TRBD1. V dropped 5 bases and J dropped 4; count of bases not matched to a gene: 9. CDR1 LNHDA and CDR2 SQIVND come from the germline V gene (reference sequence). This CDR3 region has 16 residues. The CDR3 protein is CASSVPGQGSPDTQYF. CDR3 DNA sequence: TGTGCCAGTAGTGTACCGGGACAGGGGTCCCCAGATACGCAGTATTTT.

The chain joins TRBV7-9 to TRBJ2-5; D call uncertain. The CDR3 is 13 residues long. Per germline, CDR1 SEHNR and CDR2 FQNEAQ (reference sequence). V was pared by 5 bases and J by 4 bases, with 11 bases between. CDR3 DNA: TGTGCCAGCAGCCCCCCGCCAGGAGAGACCCAGTACTTC. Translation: CASSPPPGETQYF.

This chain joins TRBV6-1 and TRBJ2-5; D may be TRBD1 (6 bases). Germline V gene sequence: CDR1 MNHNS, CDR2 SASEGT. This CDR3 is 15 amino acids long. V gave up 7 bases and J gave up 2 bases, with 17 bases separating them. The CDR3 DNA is TGTGCCAGCACCTTATGGACAGTGGGGCAAGAGACCCAGTACTTC. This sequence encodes CASTLWTVGQETQYF.

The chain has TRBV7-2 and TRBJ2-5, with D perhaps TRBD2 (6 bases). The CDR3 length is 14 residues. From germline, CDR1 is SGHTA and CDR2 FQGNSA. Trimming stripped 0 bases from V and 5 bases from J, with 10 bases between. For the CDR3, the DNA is TGTGCCAGCAGCTTAGCGCGGGGTATGGAGACCCAGTACTTC. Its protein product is CASSLARGMETQYF.

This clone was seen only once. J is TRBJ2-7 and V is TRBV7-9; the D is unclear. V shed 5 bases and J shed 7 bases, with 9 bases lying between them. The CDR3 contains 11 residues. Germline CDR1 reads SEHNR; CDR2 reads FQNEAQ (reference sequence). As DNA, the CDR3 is TGTGCCAGCAGCCCCCCAGGAGAGCAGTACTTC. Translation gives CASSPPGEQYF. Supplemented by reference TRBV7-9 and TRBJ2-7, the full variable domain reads DTGVSQNPRHKITKRGQNVTFRCDPISEHNRLYWYRQTLGQGPEFLTYFQNEAQLEKSRLLSDRFSAERPKGSFSTLEIQRTEQGDSAMYLCASSPPGEQYFGPGTRLTVT.